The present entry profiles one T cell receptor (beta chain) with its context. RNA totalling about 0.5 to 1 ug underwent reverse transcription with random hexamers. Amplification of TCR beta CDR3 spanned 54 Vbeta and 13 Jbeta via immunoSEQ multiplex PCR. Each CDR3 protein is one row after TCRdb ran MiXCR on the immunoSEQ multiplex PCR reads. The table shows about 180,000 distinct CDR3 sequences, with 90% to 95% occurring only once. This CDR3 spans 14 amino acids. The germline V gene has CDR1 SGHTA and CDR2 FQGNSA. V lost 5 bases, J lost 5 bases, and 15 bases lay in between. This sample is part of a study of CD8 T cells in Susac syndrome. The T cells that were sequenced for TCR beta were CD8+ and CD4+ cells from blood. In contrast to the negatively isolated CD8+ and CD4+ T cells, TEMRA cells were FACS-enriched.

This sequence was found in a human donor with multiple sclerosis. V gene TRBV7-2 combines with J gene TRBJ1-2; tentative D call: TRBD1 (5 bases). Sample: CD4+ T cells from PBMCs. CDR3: CASSPWDGKYGYTF. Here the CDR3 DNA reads TGTGCCAGCAGCCCGTGGGACGGAAAATATGGCTACACCTTC.